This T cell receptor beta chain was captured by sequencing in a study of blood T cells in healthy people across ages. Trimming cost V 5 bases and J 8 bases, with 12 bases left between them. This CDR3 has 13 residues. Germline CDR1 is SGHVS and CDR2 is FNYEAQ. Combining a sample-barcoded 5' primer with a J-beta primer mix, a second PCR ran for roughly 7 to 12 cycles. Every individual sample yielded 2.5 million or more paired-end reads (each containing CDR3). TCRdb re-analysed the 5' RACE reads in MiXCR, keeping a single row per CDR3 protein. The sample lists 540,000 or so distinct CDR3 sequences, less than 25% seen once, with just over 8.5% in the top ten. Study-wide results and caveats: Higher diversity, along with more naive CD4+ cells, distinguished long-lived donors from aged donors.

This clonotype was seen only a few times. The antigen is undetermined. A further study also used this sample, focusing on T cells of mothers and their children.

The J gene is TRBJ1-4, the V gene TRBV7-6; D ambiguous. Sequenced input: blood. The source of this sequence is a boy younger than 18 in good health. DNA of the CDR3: TGTGCCAGCAGCGGTTATGGGCGAGAAAAACTGTTTTTT. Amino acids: CASSGYGREKLFF.